The 21 T cell receptor beta chains below come from one sample, sequenced in a study of blood T cell repertoires in COVID-19. Assay: immunoSEQ multiplex PCR; the TCRdb copy retains only in-frame clones and omits some. Here the sample spans a few hundred thousand clones, approximately 85% being singletons. Specimen: peripheral blood. All receptors come from a human donor in a cohort sampled during active COVID-19.

This clone was detected a few times. The chain is built from TRBV6-5 and TRBJ1-5; D uncertain. The V end lost 8 bases, the J end lost 3 bases, and 11 bases lay between the germline ends. Germline loops: CDR1 MNHEY, CDR2 SVGAGI. The CDR3 is made up of 13 amino acids. This chain's CDR3 is CASGGRLNQPQHF. The CDR3 DNA is TGTGCCAGCGGAGGCAGGCTCAATCAGCCCCAGCATTTT.

This clone was seen only once. The genes are TRBV24-1 and TRBJ2-2; a possible D gene is TRBD1 (5 bases). Germline V gene sequence: CDR1 KGHDR, CDR2 SFDVKD. The CDR3 has 17 amino acids. Trimming pared 1 base from V and 4 bases from J, leaving 15 bases between. The CDR3 coding sequence is TGTGCCACCAGTGATTTCCATAGGGGTAGGGGCACCGGGGAGCTGTTTTTT. Its translation: CATSDFHRGRGTGELFF.

CDR3 in amino acids: CASQGNTIYF. CDR3 coding DNA: TGTGCCTCGCAGGGGAATACCATATATTTT. The chain employs TRBV10-3 and TRBJ1-3; D is perhaps TRBD1 (6 bases). This CDR3 is 10 amino acids long. The germline gives CDR1 ENHRY, CDR2 SYGVKD. The V end lost 11 bases, the J end lost 10 bases, and 12 bases lay between the germline ends.

The V call is TRBV7-2, the J call TRBJ2-7; 8 positions match TRBD1. The CDR3 is 15 residues long. Germline V gene lookup returns CDR1 SGHTA and CDR2 FQGNSA. The junction had 8 bases not matched to a gene; V was cut back by 4 bases and J by 3 bases. This CDR3 reads CASSSSQGAYYEQYF. The CDR3 DNA sequence: TGTGCCAGCAGCTCGTCTCAGGGGGCTTACTACGAGCAGTACTTC.

The CDR3 DNA reads TGTGCCAGCAGTTTATCGGCAGGGGATGAAACTTACGAGCAGTACTTC. Residues: CASSLSAGDETYEQYF. The gene calls are TRBV27 and TRBJ2-7, with D perhaps matching TRBD1 (6 bases). Germline V lookup: CDR1 MNHEY, CDR2 SMNVEV (reference sequence). The CDR3 is 16 residues long. V was clipped by 0 bases and J by 4 bases, with 16 bases between them.

This chain connects TRBV7-9 to TRBJ2-2, with TRBD1 as a possible D gene (5 bases). Trimming stripped 1 base from V and 6 bases from J, with 6 bases between. Germline V CDR1 and CDR2: SEHNR, FQNEAQ (reference sequence). The CDR3 loop spans 13 amino acids. The CDR3 loop reads CASSLEGPGELFF. CDR3 bases: TGTGCCAGCAGCTTAGAGGGGCCCGGGGAGCTGTTTTTT.

This chain links TRBV7-2 with TRBJ1-1; 9 bases match TRBD1. Germline V CDR1 and CDR2: SGHTA, FQGNSA. After removal of 5 bases from V and 5 bases from J, the junction contained 9 bases not matched to a gene. There are 15 residues in the CDR3. Here the CDR3 reads CASSRRGQGRTEAFF. The CDR3 coding sequence is TGTGCCAGCAGCAGACGAGGACAGGGGCGGACTGAAGCTTTCTTT. The full variable domain, its missing parts supplied by reference TRBV7-2 and TRBJ1-1, is GAGVSQSPSNKVTEKGKDVELRCDPISGHTALYWYRQSLGQGLEFLIYFQGNSAPDKSGLPSDRFSAERTGGSVSTLTIQRTQQEDSAVYLCASSRRGQGRTEAFFGQGTRLTVV.

The gene calls are TRBV28 and TRBJ2-2; a possible D gene is TRBD2 (5 bases). CDR1 is MDHEN and CDR2 is SYDVKM in the germline V gene. CDR3 size: 17 residues. The V gene lost 4 bases and the J gene lost 0 bases, with 15 bases spanning the gap. The DNA for the CDR3 is TGTGCCAGCAGTTCACCGGCCGACTATACGAACACCGGGGAGCTGTTTTTT. Protein sequence: CASSSPADYTNTGELFF.

This sequence joins TRBV9 and TRBJ2-7; D perhaps matches TRBD1 (6 bases). V was clipped by 6 bases and J by 3 bases, with 13 bases between them. Germline CDR1 reads SGDLS; CDR2 reads YYNGEE. This CDR3 region has 13 residues. The CDR3 region is CASIIDRYYEQYF. CDR3 sequence (DNA): TGTGCCAGCATCATCGACAGGTACTACGAGCAGTACTTC.

The chain combines TRBV7-3 with TRBJ1-2; D is undetermined. The CDR3 sequence is 13 residues long. Per the germline V gene, CDR1 is SGHTA and CDR2 is FQGTGA. V lost 6 bases to trimming and J lost 2 bases, with 10 bases between them. The CDR3 here is CASSPGMNYGYTF. As DNA, the CDR3 is TGTGCCAGCAGTCCGGGAATGAACTATGGCTACACCTTC.

The chain couples TRBV30 to TRBJ1-1; 7 positions agree with TRBD1. Germline V CDR1 and CDR2: GTSNPN, SVGIG (reference sequence). The CDR3 covers 13 residues. V dropped 2 bases and J dropped 4; count of bases not matched to a gene: 4. The CDR3 loop reads CAWSTAGGTEAFF. The CDR3 region has the DNA TGTGCCTGGAGTACCGCAGGGGGCACTGAAGCTTTCTTT.

The chain links TRBV9 to TRBJ1-1; D is perhaps TRBD1 (6 bases). The germline gives CDR1 SGDLS, CDR2 YYNGEE. This CDR3 contains 15 residues. Trimming stripped 0 bases from V and 5 bases from J, with 14 bases between. CDR3 DNA: TGTGCCAGCAGCGTAGCTTCCACAGGGTCGACTGAAGCTTTCTTT. Amino acid sequence: CASSVASTGSTEAFF.

The chain links TRBV7-8 to TRBJ1-1; D unresolved. This CDR3 contains 14 residues. Looked up from germline, CDR1 is SGHVS and CDR2 is FQNEAQ. V was cut by 1 base and J by 1 base, with 7 bases left in between. CDR3: CASSLVGGNTEAFF. CDR3 DNA sequence: TGTGCCAGCAGCTTAGTGGGAGGGAACACTGAAGCTTTCTTT.

The rearrangement uses TRBV10-2 and TRBJ1-6; 8 bases are a match to TRBD1. The CDR3 is 13 residues long. With 3 bases clipped from V and 9 bases from J, the junction kept 1 base outside the gene matches. Germline values: CDR1 WSHSY, CDR2 SAAADI. CDR3 bases: TGCGCCAGCAGTGAAACAGGGGGTTCACCCCTCCACTTT. The encoded protein is CASSETGGSPLHF.

The rearrangement joins TRBV3-1 (or the pseudogene TRBV3-2) to TRBJ1-1; no clear D gene. V dropped 3 bases and J dropped 5 bases, with 10 bases sitting between them. The CDR3 loop spans 13 amino acids. Germline CDR1 LGHDT, CDR2 YNNKEL (reference sequence). The CDR3 loop is CASSQRGRTEAFF. Here the CDR3 DNA reads TGTGCCAGCAGCCAGCGGGGTAGGACTGAAGCTTTCTTT.

This rearrangement joins TRBV27 to TRBJ1-5; 7 bases align to TRBD1. Trimming cost V 2 bases and J 4 bases; bases outside gene matches: 8. CDR1 and CDR2 from the germline V gene are MNHEY and SMNVEV (reference sequence). The CDR3 extends over 16 amino acids. The chain's CDR3 is CASSLRKGAGNQPQHF. In DNA, the CDR3 is TGTGCCAGCAGTTTAAGGAAGGGGGCGGGTAATCAGCCCCAGCATTTT.

V usage is TRBV6-6 and J usage is TRBJ1-4; TRBD1 matches at 8 bases. V shed 0 bases, J shed 9 bases, and the junction held 6 bases outside the gene matches. Germline lookup yields CDR1 MNHNY and CDR2 SVGAGI (reference sequence). This CDR3 is 15 amino acids long. CDR3 protein: CASSYSRQGNQKLFF. The CDR3 DNA sequence: TGTGCCAGCAGTTACTCGAGACAGGGGAATCAAAAACTGTTTTTT.

The V and J genes are TRBV3-1 (or the pseudogene TRBV3-2) and TRBJ2-7; no firm D call. The ends were cut back, 3 bases at V and 2 bases at J, with 11 bases in the middle. CDR1 and CDR2 (germline): LGHDT, YNNKEL (reference sequence). The CDR3 covers 14 residues. The CDR3 DNA is TGTGCCAGCAGCCATAGAGCACCTCCCTACGAGCAGTACTTC. Translation: CASSHRAPPYEQYF.

Ten or more counts support this clone. The V call is TRBV7-8, the J call TRBJ2-2; TRBD2 matches at 9 bases. CDR1 is SGHVS, CDR2 FQNEAQ, per germline. The CDR3 runs 17 residues. V lost 5 bases to trimming and J lost 1 base; unmatched junction nucleotides: 8. CDR3 sequence (DNA): TGTGCCAGCAGCGACAGGCGGGGGGGACTGAACACCGGGGAGCTGTTTTTT. Amino acids: CASSDRRGGLNTGELFF.

The V call is TRBV18, the J call TRBJ2-1, with 7 bases lining up with TRBD1. Germline V lookup: CDR1 KGHSH, CDR2 LQKENI. The V segment lost 5 bases and the J segment 7 bases; nucleotides outside the gene matches: 11. CDR3 length: 15 residues. The CDR3 protein is CASSSRSNRGNEQFF. As DNA, the CDR3 is TGTGCCAGCTCATCTCGATCCAACAGGGGAAATGAGCAGTTCTTC.

This sequence joins TRBV15 and TRBJ2-3, with 11 positions matching TRBD2. The CDR3 runs 16 residues. V trimming: 1 base; J trimming: 5 bases; junction bases outside the gene matches: 5. CDR1 is LNHNV and CDR2 is YYDKDF in the germline V gene (reference sequence). Written as DNA, the CDR3 is TGTGCCACCAGCAGAGGTAGCGGGGGGGACGAAGATACGCAGTATTTT. Residues: CATSRGSGGDEDTQYF.